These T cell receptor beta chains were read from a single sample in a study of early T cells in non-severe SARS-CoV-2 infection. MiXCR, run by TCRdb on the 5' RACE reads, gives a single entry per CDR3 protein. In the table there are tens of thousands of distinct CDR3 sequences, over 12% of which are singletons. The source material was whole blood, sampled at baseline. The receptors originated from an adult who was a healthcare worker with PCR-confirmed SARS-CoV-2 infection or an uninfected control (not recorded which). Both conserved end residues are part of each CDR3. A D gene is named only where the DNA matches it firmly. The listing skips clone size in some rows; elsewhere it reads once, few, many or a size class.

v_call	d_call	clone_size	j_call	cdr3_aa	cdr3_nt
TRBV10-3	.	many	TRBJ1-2	CATGELVGKHTF	TGTGCAACCGGGGAACTCGTAGGCAAACACACCTTC
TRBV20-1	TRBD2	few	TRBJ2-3	CSAPRGGYLSGTDTQYF	TGCAGTGCTCCCCGCGGGGGATACCTTTCTGGCACAGATACGCAGTATTTT
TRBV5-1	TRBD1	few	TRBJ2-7	CASTRETGVTYEQYF	TGCGCCAGCACCCGCGAGACAGGGGTAACCTACGAGCAGTACTTC
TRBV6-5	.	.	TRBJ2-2	CASRANPGPAAGELFF	TGTGCCAGCAGAGCCAATCCGGGACCTGCCGCCGGGGAGCTGTTTTTT
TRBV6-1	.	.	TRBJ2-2	CASRTMNTGELFF	TGTGCCAGCAGAACGATGAACACCGGGGAGCTGTTTTTT
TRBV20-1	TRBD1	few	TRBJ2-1	CSAQEGTGAFGQFF	TGCAGTGCCCAAGAGGGGACAGGGGCGTTCGGGCAGTTCTTC
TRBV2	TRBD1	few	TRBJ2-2	CASSRDRFAYTGELFF	TGTGCCAGCAGTAGGGACAGGTTTGCGTACACCGGGGAGCTGTTTTTT
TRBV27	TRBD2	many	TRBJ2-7	CASSLTSGSYEQYF	TGTGCCAGCAGTTTGACTAGCGGATCCTACGAGCAGTACTTC
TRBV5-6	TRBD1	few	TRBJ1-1	CASSDRDFGTEAFF	TGTGCCAGCAGCGACAGGGATTTTGGAACTGAAGCTTTCTTT
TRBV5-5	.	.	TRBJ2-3	CASSLQGAEDTQYF	TGTGCCAGCAGCTTGCAAGGGGCTGAAGATACGCAGTATTTT
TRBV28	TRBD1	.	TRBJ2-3	CASSSNRGRRQYF	TGTGCCAGCAGTTCAAACAGGGGCAGAAGGCAGTATTTT
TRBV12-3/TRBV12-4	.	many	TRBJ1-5	CASSIQGPQHF	TGTGCCAGCAGTATCCAGGGCCCCCAGCATTTT
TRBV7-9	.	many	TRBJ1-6	CASSFADGVGSPLHF	TGTGCCAGCAGCTTTGCTGACGGCGTGGGATCACCCCTCCACTTT
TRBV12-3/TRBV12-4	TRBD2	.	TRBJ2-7	CASSSTSGAPYEQYF	TGTGCCAGCAGTTCGACTAGCGGGGCCCCCTACGAGCAGTACTTC
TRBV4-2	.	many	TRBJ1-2	CASSQEGGGYGYTF	TGTGCCAGCAGCCAAGAGGGGGGAGGGTATGGCTACACCTTC
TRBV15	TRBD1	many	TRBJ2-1	CATSRSQGAYNEQFF	TGTGCCACCAGCCGATCACAGGGGGCCTACAATGAGCAGTTCTTC
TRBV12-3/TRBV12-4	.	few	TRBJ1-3	CASSLGVTGNTIYF	TGTGCCAGCAGTTTAGGGGTAACGGGAAACACCATATATTTT
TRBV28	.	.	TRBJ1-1	CASSLKFRTLNEAFF	TGTGCCAGCAGTTTAAAGTTCCGAACTTTGAATGAAGCTTTCTTT
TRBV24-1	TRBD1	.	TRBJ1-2	CATSDGQGYGYTF	TGTGCCACCAGTGATGGACAGGGGTATGGCTACACCTTC
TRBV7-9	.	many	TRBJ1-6	CASSLLDSPLHF	TGTGCCAGCAGCTTATTGGATTCACCCCTCCACTTT
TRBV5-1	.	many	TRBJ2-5	CASSLVPRETQYF	TGCGCCAGCAGCTTGGTCCCGCGGGAGACCCAGTACTTC
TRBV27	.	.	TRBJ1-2	CASSPRTANNYGYTF	TGTGCCAGCAGTCCACGGACAGCAAATAACTATGGCTACACCTTC
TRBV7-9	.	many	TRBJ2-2	CASSETPTGELFF	TGTGCCAGCAGCGAGACTCCTACCGGGGAGCTGTTTTTT
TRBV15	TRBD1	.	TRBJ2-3	CATNDRQGANSDTQYF	TGTGCCACCAACGATAGACAGGGGGCAAATTCAGATACGCAGTATTTT
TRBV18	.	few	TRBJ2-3	CASSVEVFRVTDTQYF	TGTGCCAGCTCAGTAGAAGTATTCAGGGTTACAGATACGCAGTATTTT
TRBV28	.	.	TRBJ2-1	CASSFVVVSSEQFF	TGTGCCAGCAGTTTTGTTGTGGTTAGCAGTGAGCAGTTCTTC
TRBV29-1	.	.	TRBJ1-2	CSVALTRTYGYTF	TGCAGCGTGGCCCTTACAAGAACTTATGGCTACACCTTC
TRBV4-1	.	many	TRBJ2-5	CASSPPGETQYF	TGCGCCAGCAGCCCCCCTGGAGAGACCCAGTACTTC
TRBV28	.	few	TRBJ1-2	CATYDRPSDGYTF	TGTGCCACCTACGACCGCCCTTCGGATGGCTACACCTTC
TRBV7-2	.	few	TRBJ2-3	CASSSYRLGSFSTDTQYF	TGTGCCAGCAGCTCCTATCGTCTGGGGTCATTTAGCACAGATACGCAGTATTTT
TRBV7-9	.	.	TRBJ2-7	CASSFSGTFSHEQYF	TGTGCCAGCAGCTTTTCCGGGACTTTCTCCCACGAGCAGTACTTC
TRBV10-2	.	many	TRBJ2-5	CASKGLQETQYF	TGCGCCAGCAAGGGACTTCAAGAGACCCAGTACTTC
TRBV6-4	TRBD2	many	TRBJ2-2	CASSPSGNTGELFF	TGTGCCAGCAGTCCTAGCGGAAACACCGGGGAGCTGTTTTTT
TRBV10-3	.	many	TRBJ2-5	CAISEGNQETQYF	TGTGCCATCAGTGAGGGAAACCAAGAGACCCAGTACTTC
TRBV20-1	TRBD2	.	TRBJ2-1	CSARDRSGGRNEQFF	TGCAGTGCTAGAGATAGGAGCGGGGGGCGGAATGAGCAGTTCTTC
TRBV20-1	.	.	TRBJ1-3	CSARSPGGGSHF	TGCAGTGCTAGATCCCCGGGAGGGGGATCTCATTTT
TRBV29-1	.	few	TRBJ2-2	CSVRANTGELFF	TGCAGCGTTCGCGCGAACACCGGGGAGCTGTTTTTT
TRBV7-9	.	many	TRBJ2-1	CASSSGGLYNEQFF	TGTGCCAGCAGCTCAGGAGGATTATACAATGAGCAGTTCTTC
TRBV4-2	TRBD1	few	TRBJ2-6	CASSPQHGTGVSGANVLTF	TGTGCCAGCAGCCCCCAGCACGGGACAGGGGTTTCTGGGGCCAACGTCCTGACTTTC
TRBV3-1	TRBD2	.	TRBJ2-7	CASSQAIAGASPYEQYF	TGTGCCAGCAGCCAAGCCATAGCGGGGGCCTCACCCTACGAGCAGTACTTC
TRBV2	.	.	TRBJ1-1	CASNRQDTAFF	TGTGCCAGCAACAGACAGGATACGGCTTTCTTT